One sample yielded the 8 T cell receptor beta chains listed below, sequenced in a study of CXCR3-negative and CXCR3-positive naive CD8 T cells. The method, 5' RACE with UMI labels, was used to prepare the TRB cDNA libraries. TCRdb reworked the 5' RACE reads into one entry per CDR3 protein, no DNA. The sample table includes around 41,000 distinct CDR3 sequences. Sequencing used memory CD8+ T cells from blood. The origin of the receptors is a human donor in good health. Some clones in this sample may be carry-over from other donors' samples.

The chain carries TRBV4-2 and TRBJ2-7; without DNA, the TCRdb call of TRBD1 cannot be checked. Germline V gives CDR1 LGHNA, CDR2 YNFKEQ. The CDR3 contains 16 residues. The CDR3 loop reads CASSQDQAGGGYEQYF.

The V gene is TRBV12-3 or TRBV12-4, the J gene TRBJ2-1; there is no DNA to check the TCRdb D call of TRBD2. The CDR3 extends over 14 amino acids. Here the CDR3 reads CASSRGSFLNEQFF.

The CDR3 here is CSASGGPYNEQFF. The chain uses TRBV20-1 and TRBJ2-1; TCRdb names TRBD1, which stays unverified in the absence of DNA. Germline V gene sequence: CDR1 DFQATT, CDR2 SNEGSKA (reference sequence). This CDR3 contains 13 residues.

The J gene is TRBJ1-5, the V gene TRBV14; the D call from TCRdb, TRBD1, cannot be confirmed without DNA. This CDR3 comprises 21 residues. CDR1 is SGHDN, CDR2 FVKESK, per germline. This CDR3 is CASSQVPSRDRGHFGNQPQHF.

The rearrangement links TRBV20-1 to TRBJ1-2; the TCRdb D gene call, TRBD1, has no DNA to confirm it. The length of the CDR3 is 15 residues. CDR1 and CDR2 from the germline V gene are DFQATT and SNEGSKA (reference sequence). The CDR3 loop reads CSARGDGGINYGYTF.

This sequence joins TRBV27 and TRBJ1-5. The germline V gene encodes CDR1 MNHEY and CDR2 SMNVEV (reference sequence). This CDR3 contains 17 residues. The CDR3 sequence is CASSLWGGDYSNQPQRF.

The V gene is TRBV9, the J gene TRBJ2-3. There are 13 residues in the CDR3. From germline, CDR1 is SGDLS and CDR2 YYNGEE. Here the CDR3 reads CASSAYHTDTQYF.

This chain links TRBV3-1 with TRBJ2-1; the D gene TCRdb calls, TRBD2, cannot be checked with no DNA. There are 16 residues in the CDR3. Germline V gene data show CDR1 as LGHDT and CDR2 as YNNKEL (reference sequence). The CDR3 sequence is CASSQVPAGEDNEQFF.